This passage covers 27 T cell receptor beta chains from one sample sequenced in a study of cytomegalovirus exposure and HLA in healthy donors. The study ran its PCR with 60 Vbeta and 13 Jbeta primers. The protocol was immunoSEQ multiplex PCR, while the TCRdb copy is restricted to in-frame clones and leaves out a portion. The sample gives roughly 180,000 clones, just under 80% of which show up once; roughly 1.3% is in the top ten. What was sequenced was PBMCs. These receptors were obtained from a man aged 25-45 years in good health and CMV-seronegative.

This clone was recorded a few times. The V and J genes are TRBV19 and TRBJ1-4; 9 nucleotides match TRBD1. CDR1 is LNHDA and CDR2 is SQIVND in the germline V gene (reference sequence). There are 15 residues in the CDR3. After removal of 6 bases from V and 8 bases from J, the junction contained 10 bases not matched to a gene. DNA for the CDR3: TGTGCCAGTAGCAGAGGACAGGGGTTGCGGGAAAAACTGTTTTTT. Protein: CASSRGQGLREKLFF.

As DNA, the CDR3 is TGCGCCAGCAGCTTGGATGCTGGGCAGGCAGAAGCTTTCTTT. Translating it yields CASSLDAGQAEAFF. V is TRBV5-1 and J is TRBJ1-1, with no clear D. CDR3 length: 14 amino acids. V gave up 0 bases and J gave up 8 bases, with 14 bases separating them. Germline CDR1 and CDR2: SGHRS and YFSETQ.

The chain employs TRBV2 and TRBJ2-7; the D gene is possibly TRBD1 (6 bases). Germline CDR1 is SNHLY and CDR2 is FYNNEI. The V end was cut by 5 bases, the J end by 3 bases, with 11 bases between. CDR3 size: 13 residues. In DNA form, the CDR3 reads TGTGCCAGCAGTCGACAGGAGTTCTACGAGCAGTACTTC. It encodes CASSRQEFYEQYF.

This clone was seen just once. This chain links TRBV27 with TRBJ2-4; 7 nucleotides align to TRBD1. This CDR3 comprises 12 residues. The V gene's germline CDR1 is MNHEY and CDR2 SMNVEV (reference sequence). J was trimmed by 8 bases and V by 5 bases; bases with no gene match: 3. CDR3 coding DNA: TGTGCCAGCAGTCCCCAGGGGGACATTCAGTACTTC. Protein: CASSPQGDIQYF.

The chain has TRBV28 and TRBJ2-5; D is possibly TRBD1 (6 bases). Germline loops: CDR1 MDHEN, CDR2 SYDVKM. The CDR3 spans 14 residues. Trimming removed 4 bases at V and 0 bases at J, with 9 bases between. The DNA for the CDR3 is TGTGCCAGCAGTTCCGGACAGTACCAAGAGACCCAGTACTTC. Protein sequence: CASSSGQYQETQYF.

This clone was picked up one time. This sequence joins TRBV5-1 and TRBJ2-1, with D possibly being TRBD2 (5 bases). Trimming took off 2 bases at V and 0 bases at J, with 12 bases between the two ends. There are 16 residues in the CDR3. Germline V lookup: CDR1 SGHRS, CDR2 YFSETQ. This CDR3 reads CASSFEGIGSYNEQFF. In nucleotides, the CDR3 is TGCGCCAGCAGCTTTGAGGGAATTGGCTCCTACAATGAGCAGTTCTTC.

The chain links TRBV28 to TRBJ1-2; the D gene is possibly TRBD1 (5 bases). With 7 bases removed from V and 6 bases from J, the gap between germline ends came to 21 bases. The CDR3 covers 15 residues. Germline CDR1 MDHEN, CDR2 SYDVKM. CDR3 nucleotide sequence: TGTGCCAGCACCACGATAGGGGTAGGTTCGGATGGCTACACCTTC. This gives the protein CASTTIGVGSDGYTF.

This clone was seen more than once but under ten times. The V call is TRBV9, the J call TRBJ1-6; TRBD1 aligns across 7 bases. J lost 13 bases, V lost 0 bases, and 4 bases had no gene match. This CDR3 is 13 amino acids long. Germline V lookup: CDR1 SGDLS, CDR2 YYNGEE. The CDR3 coding sequence is TGTGCCAGCAGCGTAGGGGACAGTGGGCCCCTCCACTTT. Its translation is CASSVGDSGPLHF.

V gene TRBV13 combines with J gene TRBJ1-1; TRBD1 matches 7 bases. There are 12 residues in the CDR3. With 1 base clipped from V and 11 bases from J, the junction kept 4 bases outside the gene matches. CDR1 is PRHDT, CDR2 FYEKMQ, per germline (reference sequence). The chain's CDR3 is CASSLEGGAAFF. The DNA of the CDR3 is TGTGCCAGCAGCTTAGAAGGGGGCGCGGCTTTCTTT.

The chain recombines TRBV5-4 with TRBJ1-2, with D perhaps TRBD1 (5 bases). Germline V gene lookup returns CDR1 SGHNT and CDR2 YYREEE (reference sequence). The CDR3 runs 17 residues. Between the trimmed V and J ends, which lost 0 bases and 2 bases, there was a span of 17 bases. CDR3 in DNA: TGTGCCAGCAGCTTGGCAGATGGGGGGTCGAGGAACTATGGCTACACCTTC. It translates to CASSLADGGSRNYGYTF.

The V gene is TRBV5-1, the J gene TRBJ2-1, with 9 positions matching TRBD1. The CDR3 sequence is 15 residues long. Unmatched junction bases numbered 7, after V lost 3 bases and J lost 6 bases. Looked up from germline, CDR1 is SGHRS and CDR2 is YFSETQ. The CDR3 region is CASSSGDRVTNEQFF. The CDR3 bases are TGCGCCAGCAGCTCGGGGGACAGGGTCACCAATGAGCAGTTCTTC. The complete variable domain, with remaining parts taken from reference TRBV5-1 and TRBJ2-1, reads KAGVTQTPRYLIKTRGQQVTLSCSPISGHRSVSWYQQTPGQGLQFLFEYFSETQRNKGNFPGRFSGRQFSNSRSEMNVSTLELGDSALYLCASSSGDRVTNEQFFGPGTRLTVL.

This chain uses TRBV4-2 with TRBJ1-3; TRBD1 agrees at 8 bases. CDR1 and CDR2 from the germline V gene are LGHNA and YNFKEQ. CDR3 length equals 16 residues. The V gene end was trimmed by 3 bases and the J gene end by 1 base; junction bases not matched to a gene: 5. The CDR3, as DNA: TGTGCCAGCAGCCAGTCCGGACAGGGATCTGGAAACACCATATATTTT. It specifies CASSQSGQGSGNTIYF.

The chain carries TRBV20-1 and TRBJ2-1; D not resolved. This CDR3 has 11 residues. The germline gives CDR1 DFQATT, CDR2 SNEGSKA (reference sequence). V lost 4 bases to trimming and J lost 4 bases, with 5 bases between them. CDR3 coding DNA: TGCAGTGCTACTTTATACAATGAGCAGTTCTTC. It specifies CSATLYNEQFF.

The J gene is TRBJ1-3, the V gene TRBV5-1; 7 bases line up with TRBD1. The CDR3 sequence is 17 residues long. Trimming removed 7 bases from V and 5 bases from J; junction bases left unmatched: 18. From germline, CDR1 is SGHRS and CDR2 YFSETQ. The CDR3: CASHRQARRGPRNTIYF. Here the CDR3 DNA reads TGCGCCAGCCACCGACAAGCGAGGAGGGGGCCGCGAAACACCATATATTTT.

V gene TRBV2 combines with J gene TRBJ2-3; 12 bases agree with TRBD2. There are 15 residues in the CDR3. Germline-derived CDR1 and CDR2 are SNHLY and FYNNEI. Unmatched junction bases numbered 4, after V lost 4 bases and J lost 5 bases. The CDR3 bases are TGTGCCAGCAGTGGACTAGCGGGAGCCCGAGATACGCAGTATTTT. Translation: CASSGLAGARDTQYF.

This clone showed up just a few times. V gene TRBV10-2 combines with J gene TRBJ2-7; D possibly corresponds to TRBD1 (5 bases). CDR1 is WSHSY, CDR2 SAAADI, per germline. The CDR3 loop spans 14 amino acids. Deletions cut 0 bases from V and 6 bases from J, with 12 bases between. This CDR3 reads CASSESRVRGEQYF. CDR3 nucleotide sequence: TGCGCCAGCAGTGAGTCGAGAGTAAGGGGCGAGCAGTACTTC.

The chain carries TRBV28 and TRBJ2-1; unclear D gene. The germline V gene encodes CDR1 MDHEN and CDR2 SYDVKM. The CDR3 loop spans 12 amino acids. The V end lost 1 base, the J end lost 6 bases, and 4 bases lay between the germline ends. In DNA form, the CDR3 reads TGTGCCAGCAGTTTATACGGCAATGAGCAGTTCTTC. Its translation is CASSLYGNEQFF.

The rearrangement links TRBV28 to TRBJ2-3; D possibly corresponds to TRBD1 (6 bases). Germline V gene data show CDR1 as MDHEN and CDR2 as SYDVKM. The CDR3 runs 14 residues. The V gene lost 8 bases and the J gene lost 1 base, with 13 bases spanning the gap. The CDR3 region is CASGSRGGTDTQYF. The CDR3 DNA sequence: TGTGCCAGCGGTTCCAGGGGTGGCACAGATACGCAGTATTTT. Filled out from reference TRBV28 and TRBJ2-3, the complete variable domain reads DVKVTQSSRYLVKRTGEKVFLECVQDMDHENMFWYRQDPGLGLRLIYFSYDVKMKEKGDIPEGYSVSREKKERFSLILESASTNQTSMYLCASGSRGGTDTQYFGPGTRLTVL.

The chain joins TRBV28 to TRBJ2-7; D is perhaps TRBD1 (6 bases). Germline CDR1 is MDHEN and CDR2 is SYDVKM. V lost 6 bases to trimming and J lost 0 bases, with 9 bases between them. CDR3 size: 13 residues. The CDR3 is CASRRQASYEQYF. CDR3 coding DNA: TGTGCCAGCAGACGACAGGCCTCCTACGAGCAGTACTTC.

The genes are TRBV6-5 and TRBJ1-5; no clear D gene. The CDR3 runs 14 residues. Germline CDR1 is MNHEY and CDR2 is SVGAGI. V lost 6 bases and J 5 bases, leaving 14 bases between the germline ends. The CDR3 sequence is CASSSHRGDQPQHF. CDR3 in DNA: TGTGCCAGCAGCTCACACCGGGGAGATCAGCCCCAGCATTTT.

V gene TRBV6-6 combines with J gene TRBJ2-3; no firm D call. This CDR3 has 10 amino acids. The ends were cut back, 10 bases at V and 6 bases at J, with 8 bases in the middle. The germline V gene encodes CDR1 MNHNY and CDR2 SVGAGI (reference sequence). In DNA form, the CDR3 reads TGTGCCACCAACAAGGATACGCAGTATTTT. Translated: CATNKDTQYF.

The chain recombines TRBV28 with TRBJ2-5; D remains ambiguous. Trimming pared 3 bases from V and 3 bases from J, leaving 2 bases between. Germline values: CDR1 MDHEN, CDR2 SYDVKM. The CDR3 loop spans 11 amino acids. The CDR3 DNA follows: TGTGCCAGCAGTTTCAAAGAGACCCAGTACTTC. Residues: CASSFKETQYF. Full variable domain (missing parts from reference TRBV28 and TRBJ2-5): DVKVTQSSRYLVKRTGEKVFLECVQDMDHENMFWYRQDPGLGLRLIYFSYDVKMKEKGDIPEGYSVSREKKERFSLILESASTNQTSMYLCASSFKETQYFGPGTRLLVL.

This chain uses TRBV10-3 with TRBJ2-3; D perhaps matches TRBD2 (5 bases). CDR1 is ENHRY, CDR2 SYGVKD, per germline. V gave up 2 bases and J gave up 10 bases, with 16 bases separating them. The CDR3 is 14 amino acids. This CDR3 is CAISEDAAGWSQYF. The CDR3 nucleotides read TGTGCCATCAGTGAGGACGCGGCGGGCTGGTCGCAGTATTTT.

The genes are TRBV4-3 and TRBJ2-3, with D uncertain. Trimming took 0 bases from V and 0 from J, leaving 4 bases between them. Germline V CDR1 and CDR2: LGHNA, YSLEER. The CDR3 runs to 14 residues. This CDR3 is CASSQELSTDTQYF. The DNA of the CDR3 is TGCGCCAGCAGCCAAGAGTTAAGCACAGATACGCAGTATTTT.

J is TRBJ2-3 and V is TRBV2, with D unclear. Germline V gene data show CDR1 as SNHLY and CDR2 as FYNNEI. CDR3 length: 14 amino acids. V lost 0 bases and J 4 bases, leaving 8 bases between the germline ends. In nucleotides, the CDR3 is TGTGCCAGCAGTGAAGCGGGCCGACCAGATACGCAGTATTTT. Its protein is CASSEAGRPDTQYF. Full variable domain (missing parts from reference TRBV2 and TRBJ2-3): EPEVTQTPSHQVTQMGQEVILRCVPISNHLYFYWYRQILGQKVEFLVSFYNNEISEKSEIFDDQFSVERPDGSNFTLKIRSTKLEDSAMYFCASSEAGRPDTQYFGPGTRLTVL.

V usage is TRBV27 and J usage is TRBJ2-1; TRBD2 might be the D (5 bases). Germline CDR1 is MNHEY and CDR2 is SMNVEV (reference sequence). The CDR3 is 15 amino acids. V lost 0 bases and J 5 bases, leaving 11 bases between the germline ends. CDR3 amino acids: CASSLSALDNNEQFF. In DNA, the CDR3 is TGTGCCAGCAGTTTATCGGCACTAGACAACAATGAGCAGTTCTTC.

This clone was detected only once. Distinct nucleotide sequences in the sample also encode this CDR3. CDR3 in amino acids: CASSLGAGGLETQYF. DNA for the CDR3: TGTGCCAGCAGCTTAGGCGCGGGAGGATTGGAGACCCAGTACTTC. The chain employs TRBV7-2 and TRBJ2-5, with 8 positions matching TRBD2. The ends lost 1 base at V and 5 bases at J; junction bases unmatched: 6. This CDR3 has 15 amino acids. Germline V gene sequence: CDR1 SGHTA, CDR2 FQGNSA.